This T cell receptor beta chain emerged from a study of shared clonotypes between healthy human individuals. General study findings and limits: A handful of donors held around 5% of naive CD4 clonotypes in common.

Profiling relied on immunoSEQ multiplex PCR, and the TCRdb table lists in-frame clones only, not all of them. The sample records around 1.9 million clones, 85% to 95% being singletons. Terminally differentiated effector memory CD45RA+ cells were left out of the naive CD8 fraction, which was CD45RO-negative and positively selected for CCR7. Within Nashville, Tennessee resided all donors, each a Caucasian adult. A remark on this clone: The antigen is undetermined.

The CDR3 has 17 residues. The trim removed 0 bases at V and 7 bases at J, leaving 11 bases unmatched. CDR1 is KGHSH and CDR2 is LQKENI in the germline V gene. The receptor was derived from a man between 18 and 35 years old in good health. Some clones in this sample may be carry-over from other donors' samples. The chain carries TRBV18 and TRBJ2-1; TRBD2 matches at 8 bases. The specimen was naive CD8+ T cells from PBMCs. The CDR3 sequence is CASSPPSIAGTRNEQFF. The CDR3 region has the DNA TGTGCCAGCTCACCACCGTCGATAGCGGGGACACGGAATGAGCAGTTCTTC.